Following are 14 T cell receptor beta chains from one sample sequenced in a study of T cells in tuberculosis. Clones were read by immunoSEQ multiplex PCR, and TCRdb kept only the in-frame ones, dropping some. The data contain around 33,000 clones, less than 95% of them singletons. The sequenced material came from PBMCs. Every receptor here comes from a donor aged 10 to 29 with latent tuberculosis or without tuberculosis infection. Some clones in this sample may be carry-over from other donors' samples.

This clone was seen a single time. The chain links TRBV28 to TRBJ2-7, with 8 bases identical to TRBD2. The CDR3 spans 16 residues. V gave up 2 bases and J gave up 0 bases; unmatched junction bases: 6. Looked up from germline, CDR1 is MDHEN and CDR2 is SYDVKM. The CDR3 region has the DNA TGTGCCAGCAGTTTAGATGCGGGGGGCGCCTCCTACGAGCAGTACTTC. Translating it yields CASSLDAGGASYEQYF.

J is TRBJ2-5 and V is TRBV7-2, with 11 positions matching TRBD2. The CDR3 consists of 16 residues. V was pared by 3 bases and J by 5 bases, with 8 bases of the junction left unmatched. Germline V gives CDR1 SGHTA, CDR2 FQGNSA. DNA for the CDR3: TGTGCCAGCAGCTTGCGACTAGCGGGAAGTGGGGAGACCCAGTACTTC. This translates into CASSLRLAGSGETQYF. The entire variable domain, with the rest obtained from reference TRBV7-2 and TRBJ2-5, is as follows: GAGVSQSPSNKVTEKGKDVELRCDPISGHTALYWYRQSLGQGLEFLIYFQGNSAPDKSGLPSDRFSAERTGGSVSTLTIQRTQQEDSAVYLCASSLRLAGSGETQYFGPGTRLLVL.

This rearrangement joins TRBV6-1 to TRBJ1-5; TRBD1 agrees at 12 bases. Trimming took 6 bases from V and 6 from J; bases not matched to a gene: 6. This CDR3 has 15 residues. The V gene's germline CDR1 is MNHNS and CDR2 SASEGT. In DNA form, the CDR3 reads TGTGCCAGCAGGGCCGGGACAGGGGGCGTTCAGCCCCAGCATTTT. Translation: CASRAGTGGVQPQHF.

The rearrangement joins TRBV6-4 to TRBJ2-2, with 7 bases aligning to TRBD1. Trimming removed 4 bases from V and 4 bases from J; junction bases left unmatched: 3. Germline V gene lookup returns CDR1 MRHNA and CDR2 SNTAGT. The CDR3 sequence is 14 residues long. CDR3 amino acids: CASSGQGGTGELFF. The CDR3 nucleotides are TGTGCCAGCAGTGGACAGGGCGGCACCGGGGAGCTGTTTTTT.

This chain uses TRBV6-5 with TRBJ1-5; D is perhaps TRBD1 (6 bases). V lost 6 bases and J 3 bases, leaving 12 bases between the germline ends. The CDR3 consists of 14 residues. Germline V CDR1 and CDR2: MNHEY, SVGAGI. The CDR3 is CASSIQGINQPQHF. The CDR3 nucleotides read TGTGCCAGCAGCATACAGGGAATCAATCAGCCCCAGCATTTT.

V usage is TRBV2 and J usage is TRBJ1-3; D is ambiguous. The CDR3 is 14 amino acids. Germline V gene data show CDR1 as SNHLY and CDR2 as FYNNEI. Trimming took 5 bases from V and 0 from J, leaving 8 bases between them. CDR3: CASSPRSSGNTIYF. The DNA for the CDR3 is TGTGCCAGCAGTCCGAGGAGCTCTGGAAACACCATATATTTT.

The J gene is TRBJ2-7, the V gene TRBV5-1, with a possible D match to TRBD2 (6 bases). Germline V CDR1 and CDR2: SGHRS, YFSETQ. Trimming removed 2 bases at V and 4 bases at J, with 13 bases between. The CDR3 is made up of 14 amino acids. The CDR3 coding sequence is TGCGCCAGCAGCTTCGACGGGGGATCATACGAGCAGTACTTC. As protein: CASSFDGGSYEQYF.

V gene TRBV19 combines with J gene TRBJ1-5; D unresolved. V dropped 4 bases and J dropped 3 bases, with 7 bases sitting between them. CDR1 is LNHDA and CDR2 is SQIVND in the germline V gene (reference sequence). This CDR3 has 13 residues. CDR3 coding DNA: TGTGCCAGTAGTACCTACTTCAATCAGCCCCAGCATTTT. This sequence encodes CASSTYFNQPQHF.

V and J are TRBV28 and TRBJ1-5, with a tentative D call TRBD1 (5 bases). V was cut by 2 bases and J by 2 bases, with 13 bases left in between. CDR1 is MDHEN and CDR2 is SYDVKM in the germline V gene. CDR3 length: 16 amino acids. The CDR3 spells CASSLRGLGGNQPQHF. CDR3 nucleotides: TGTGCCAGCAGTTTAAGGGGCTTAGGGGGCAATCAGCCCCAGCATTTT. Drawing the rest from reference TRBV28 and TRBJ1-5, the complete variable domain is DVKVTQSSRYLVKRTGEKVFLECVQDMDHENMFWYRQDPGLGLRLIYFSYDVKMKEKGDIPEGYSVSREKKERFSLILESASTNQTSMYLCASSLRGLGGNQPQHFGDGTRLSIL.

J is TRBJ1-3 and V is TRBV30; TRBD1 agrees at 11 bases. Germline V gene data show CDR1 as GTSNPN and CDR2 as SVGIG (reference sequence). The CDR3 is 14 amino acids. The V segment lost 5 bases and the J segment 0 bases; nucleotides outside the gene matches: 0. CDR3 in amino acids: CAWGTGGSGNTIYF. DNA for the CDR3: TGTGCCTGGGGGACAGGGGGCTCTGGAAACACCATATATTTT. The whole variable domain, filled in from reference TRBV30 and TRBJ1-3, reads SQTIHQWPATLVQPVGSPLSLECTVEGTSNPNLYWYRQAAGRGLQLLFYSVGIGQISSEVPQNLSASRPQDRQFILSSKKLLLSDSGFYLCAWGTGGSGNTIYFGEGSWLTVV.

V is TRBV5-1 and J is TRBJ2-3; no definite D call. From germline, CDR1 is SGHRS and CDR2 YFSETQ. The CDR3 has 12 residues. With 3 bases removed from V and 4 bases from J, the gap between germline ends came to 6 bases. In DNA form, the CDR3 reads TGCGCCAGCAGCTACAATGCAGATACGCAGTATTTT. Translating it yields CASSYNADTQYF.

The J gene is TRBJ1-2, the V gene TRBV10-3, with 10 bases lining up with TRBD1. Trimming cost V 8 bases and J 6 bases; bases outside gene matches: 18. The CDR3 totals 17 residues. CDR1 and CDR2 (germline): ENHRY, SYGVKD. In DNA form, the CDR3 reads TGTGCCATCGGGTCGAACCGGGACAGGGGAGGAGAGGATGGCTACACCTTC. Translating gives CAIGSNRDRGGEDGYTF.

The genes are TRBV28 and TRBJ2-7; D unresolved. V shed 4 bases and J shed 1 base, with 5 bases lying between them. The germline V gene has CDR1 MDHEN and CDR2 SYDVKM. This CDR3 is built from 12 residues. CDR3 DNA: TGTGCCAGCAGTTCTCTGTCCTACGAGCAGTACTTC. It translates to CASSSLSYEQYF.

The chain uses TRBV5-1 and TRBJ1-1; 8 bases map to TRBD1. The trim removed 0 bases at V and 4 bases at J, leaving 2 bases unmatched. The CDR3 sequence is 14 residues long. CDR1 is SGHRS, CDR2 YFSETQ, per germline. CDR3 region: CASSLAQGGTEAFF. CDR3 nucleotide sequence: TGCGCCAGCAGCTTGGCACAGGGGGGCACTGAAGCTTTCTTT.